The next 17 T cell receptor beta chains were all read from a single sample in a study of T cells after yellow fever vaccination (dated by TCRdb to the late 2010s). The treatment or condition label corresponds to: live attenuated yellow fever vaccine strain. Library construction relied on 5' RACE. This sample was sequenced with an Illumina NovaSeq 6000. Clones were called with MiXCR by TCRdb after fastp trimmed the public reads at Q25, and only in-frame beta chains were retained. Rows are combined by CDR3 protein, so each entry shows the most common genes and DNA. In this sample the table shows around 310,000 distinct CDR3 sequences, less than 4.5% of which occur a single time. The top ten clonotypes cover about 25% of the sample. The material was PBMCs, obtained on the day of the yellow fever booster vaccination. Source of these receptors: a man between 18 and 35 years old who received the YFV17D yellow fever vaccine.

The chain is built from TRBV10-3 and TRBJ2-1, with 7 bases lining up with TRBD2. Germline CDR1 and CDR2: ENHRY and SYGVKD. This CDR3 is built from 14 residues. After removal of 7 bases from V and 6 bases from J, the junction contained 9 bases not matched to a gene. Here the CDR3 DNA reads TGTGCCATCACGATCGGGGGGTCATCCAATGAGCAGTTCTTC. Translation: CAITIGGSSNEQFF.

This clonotype was observed at least ten times. The J gene is TRBJ1-5, the V gene TRBV6-2 or TRBV6-3, with D maybe TRBD1 (6 bases). CDR1 MNHEY and CDR2 SVGEGT come from the germline V gene. CDR3 length: 16 amino acids. Deletions cut 6 bases from V and 9 bases from J, with 24 bases between. Here the CDR3 reads CASSAIQGRVRWPQHF. The CDR3 DNA reads as TGTGCCAGCAGCGCCATACAGGGTCGGGTTCGGTGGCCCCAGCATTTT.

The rearrangement links TRBV4-1 to TRBJ2-3; 8 bases agree with TRBD2. The CDR3 is 17 residues long. J gave up 4 bases and V 0 bases, and 9 bases lay outside the gene matches. The V gene's germline CDR1 is MGHRA and CDR2 YSYEKL. DNA of the CDR3: TGCGCCAGCAGCCAAGAAGGAGCGGGGGCCTCCCCAGATACGCAGTATTTT. Amino acid sequence: CASSQEGAGASPDTQYF.

A few counts support this clonotype. The chain recombines TRBV27 with TRBJ1-6; 7 bases align to TRBD1. With V trimmed by 4 bases and J by 6 bases, 6 bases remained unmatched. CDR3 size: 15 residues. Germline CDR1 reads MNHEY; CDR2 reads SMNVEV (reference sequence). DNA of the CDR3: TGTGCCAGCAGTTCTGGACAGGTCTTTAATTCACCCCTCCACTTT. Its protein is CASSSGQVFNSPLHF.

This rearrangement joins TRBV20-1 to TRBJ1-1; D call uncertain. The CDR3 covers 15 residues. CDR1 and CDR2 (germline): DFQATT, SNEGSKA (reference sequence). V lost 0 bases and J lost 0, with 11 bases in between. CDR3 residues: CSARDLAILNTEAFF. The CDR3 DNA sequence: TGCAGTGCTAGAGATTTGGCTATTTTGAACACTGAAGCTTTCTTT.

The chain links TRBV6-5 to TRBJ2-7; possible D gene TRBD2, 6 bases. The length of the CDR3 is 15 residues. Germline lookup yields CDR1 MNHEY and CDR2 SVGAGI. V lost 5 bases and J 4 bases, leaving 18 bases between the germline ends. The CDR3 DNA follows: TGTGCCAGCAGTCGGGGGACGTTCCGAGCATACGAGCAGTACTTC. Residues: CASSRGTFRAYEQYF.

The chain recombines TRBV6-5 with TRBJ2-3; D gene unclear. CDR3 length equals 13 residues. V was clipped by 5 bases and J by 4 bases, with 10 bases between them. The germline CDR1 and CDR2 sequences are MNHEY and SVGAGI. CDR3 protein: CASSGPSADTQYF. CDR3 in DNA: TGTGCCAGCAGTGGACCCTCGGCAGATACGCAGTATTTT.

The sample holds many counts of this clonotype. DNA for the CDR3: TGCGCCAGCAGCTTTTTGGGCAGACTAATAGCCTCGAGGACCGGGGAGCTGTTTTTT. Amino acids: CASSFLGRLIASRTGELFF. This sequence joins TRBV5-1 and TRBJ2-2; possible D gene TRBD2, 5 bases. CDR3 length equals 19 residues. Trimming shortened V by 2 bases and J by 5 bases, and 25 bases separated the two germline ends. Germline CDR1 is SGHRS and CDR2 is YFSETQ.

The J gene is TRBJ2-3, the V gene TRBV12-3 or TRBV12-4, with D perhaps matching TRBD2 (5 bases). The V and J ends lost 6 bases and 0 bases respectively, with 13 bases between them. The CDR3 length is 15 residues. This CDR3 reads CASSDGIASTDTQYF. CDR3 nucleotide sequence: TGTGCCAGCAGCGACGGGATTGCTAGCACAGATACGCAGTATTTT.

This chain connects TRBV20-1 to TRBJ2-1; possibly TRBD1 or TRBD2 for D (7 bases each). From germline, CDR1 is DFQATT and CDR2 SNEGSKA (reference sequence). The CDR3 is made up of 14 amino acids. V lost 7 bases and J 4 bases, leaving 17 bases between the germline ends. CDR3 nucleotides: TGCAGTGGTCTTCAGGGGGGGGCTTACAATGAGCAGTTCTTC. Translating it yields CSGLQGGAYNEQFF.

This clonotype was found many times. The chain carries TRBV3-1 and TRBJ2-7; D is uncertain. The CDR3 covers 13 residues. Trimming stripped 3 bases from V and 4 bases from J, with 10 bases between. Germline CDR1 and CDR2: LGHDT and YNNKEL (reference sequence). The CDR3 loop is CASSHLGVYEQYF. In nucleotides, the CDR3 is TGTGCCAGCAGCCACCTTGGAGTGTACGAGCAGTACTTC.

At least ten counts were recorded for this clonotype. The DNA for the CDR3 is TGTGCCAGCAGCCCGGGTCCGGGACAGTCAAATTCACCCCTCCACTTT. This codes for CASSPGPGQSNSPLHF. The chain recombines TRBV5-4 with TRBJ1-6, with 7 bases aligning to TRBD1. Looked up from germline, CDR1 is SGHNT and CDR2 is YYREEE (reference sequence). The CDR3 length is 16 residues. V was clipped by 4 bases and J by 7 bases; unmatched bases: 11. The full variable domain, completed using reference TRBV5-4 and TRBJ1-6, is ETGVTQSPTHLIKTRGQQVTLRCSSQSGHNTVSWYQQALGQGPQFIFQYYREEENGRGNFPPRFSGLQFPNYSSELNVNALELDDSALYLCASSPGPGQSNSPLHFGNGTRLTVT.

This clonotype was observed at least ten times. The chain uses TRBV7-2 and TRBJ2-3; D is unresolved. V was clipped by 3 bases and J by 4 bases, with 17 bases between them. The CDR3 extends over 16 amino acids. Germline CDR1 is SGHTA and CDR2 is FQGNSA. CDR3 DNA: TGTGCCAGCAGCTTGGATCTCCCCTCAGGAGCAGATACGCAGTATTTT. Translated: CASSLDLPSGADTQYF. Based on the CDR3 plus reference TRBV7-2 and TRBJ2-3, the full variable domain is GAGVSQSPSNKVTEKGKDVELRCDPISGHTALYWYRQSLGQGLEFLIYFQGNSAPDKSGLPSDRFSAERTGGSVSTLTIQRTQQEDSAVYLCASSLDLPSGADTQYFGPGTRLTVL.

The chain is built from TRBV7-9 and TRBJ2-6; D remains ambiguous. Per germline, CDR1 SEHNR and CDR2 FQNEAQ (reference sequence). The V and J ends lost 7 bases and 1 base respectively, with 17 bases between them. This CDR3 has 17 amino acids. CDR3 sequence: CASTEPPGPSGANVLTF. The DNA for the CDR3 is TGTGCCAGCACCGAACCTCCCGGCCCATCTGGGGCCAACGTCCTGACTTTC. The entire variable domain, with the rest obtained from reference TRBV7-9 and TRBJ2-6, is as follows: DTGVSQNPRHKITKRGQNVTFRCDPISEHNRLYWYRQTLGQGPEFLTYFQNEAQLEKSRLLSDRFSAERPKGSFSTLEIQRTEQGDSAMYLCASTEPPGPSGANVLTFGAGSRLTVL.

The CDR3 protein is CSARGLNSPLHF. Here the CDR3 DNA reads TGCAGTGCTAGAGGCCTCAATTCACCCCTCCACTTT. This chain uses TRBV20-1 with TRBJ1-6; D is uncertain. In germline, CDR1 is DFQATT, CDR2 SNEGSKA (reference sequence). This CDR3 comprises 12 residues. Trimming pared 1 base from V and 7 bases from J, leaving 5 bases between.

This clonotype occurred many times. The chain links TRBV7-8 to TRBJ2-3; 11 bases agree with TRBD2. The CDR3 spans 18 residues. Unmatched junction bases numbered 8, after V lost 2 bases and J lost 1 base. Germline CDR1 reads SGHVS; CDR2 reads FQNEAQ. CDR3 amino acids: CASSLSLAGGPGTDTQYF. CDR3 DNA: TGTGCCAGCAGCTTATCCTTAGCGGGGGGGCCGGGCACAGATACGCAGTATTTT.

Many counts were recorded for this clonotype. The chain links TRBV5-1 to TRBJ1-3; D is possibly TRBD1 (6 bases). V lost 0 bases to trimming and J lost 0 bases, with 13 bases between them. The germline V gene encodes CDR1 SGHRS and CDR2 YFSETQ. The CDR3 contains 17 residues. This CDR3 reads CASSLASTGSSGNTIYF. For the CDR3, the DNA is TGCGCCAGCAGCTTGGCTTCCACAGGGAGCTCTGGAAACACCATATATTTT.